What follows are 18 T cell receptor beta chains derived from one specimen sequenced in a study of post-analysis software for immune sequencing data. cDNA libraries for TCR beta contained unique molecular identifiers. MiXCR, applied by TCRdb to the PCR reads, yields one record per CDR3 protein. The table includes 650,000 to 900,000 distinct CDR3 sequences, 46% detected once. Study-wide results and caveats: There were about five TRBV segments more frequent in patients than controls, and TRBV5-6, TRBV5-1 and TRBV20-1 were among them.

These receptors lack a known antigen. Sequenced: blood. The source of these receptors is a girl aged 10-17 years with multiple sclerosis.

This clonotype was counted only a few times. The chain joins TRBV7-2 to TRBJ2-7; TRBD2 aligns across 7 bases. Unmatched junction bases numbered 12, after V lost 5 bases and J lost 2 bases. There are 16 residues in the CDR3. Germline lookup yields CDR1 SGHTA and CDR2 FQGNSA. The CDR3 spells CASSPAGRAGAYEQYF. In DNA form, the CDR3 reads TGTGCCAGCAGCCCAGCTGGTCGGGCGGGGGCCTACGAGCAGTACTTC.

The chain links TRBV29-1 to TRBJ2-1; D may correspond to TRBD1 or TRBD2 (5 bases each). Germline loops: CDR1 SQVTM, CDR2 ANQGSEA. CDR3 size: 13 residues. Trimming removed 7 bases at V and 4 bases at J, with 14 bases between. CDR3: CSARAEGYNEQFF. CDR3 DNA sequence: TGCAGCGCAAGGGCAGAGGGGTACAATGAGCAGTTCTTC.

The CDR3 spells CAISANFGREGAKNIQYF. The CDR3 DNA follows: TGTGCCATCAGTGCCAATTTTGGGCGGGAGGGAGCCAAAAACATTCAGTACTTC. This rearrangement joins TRBV10-3 to TRBJ2-4; 9 bases are shared with TRBD2. The CDR3 spans 18 residues. V dropped 4 bases and J dropped 0; count of bases not matched to a gene: 10. Germline loops: CDR1 ENHRY, CDR2 SYGVKD.

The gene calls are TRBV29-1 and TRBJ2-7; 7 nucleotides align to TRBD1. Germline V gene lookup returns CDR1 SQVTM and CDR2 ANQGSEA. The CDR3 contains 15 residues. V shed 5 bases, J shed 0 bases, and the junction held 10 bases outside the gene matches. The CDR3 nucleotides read TGCAGCGTTTGGATTCCGACAGGGATCTCCTACGAGCAGTACTTC. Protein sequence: CSVWIPTGISYEQYF.

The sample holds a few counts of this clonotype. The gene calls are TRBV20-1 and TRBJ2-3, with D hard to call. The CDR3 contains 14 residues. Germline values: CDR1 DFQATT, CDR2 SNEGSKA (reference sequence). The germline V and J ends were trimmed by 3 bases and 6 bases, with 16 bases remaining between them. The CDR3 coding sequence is TGCAGTGCTAGGTCGAAGAGGAGATTGGATACGCAGTATTTT. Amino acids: CSARSKRRLDTQYF.

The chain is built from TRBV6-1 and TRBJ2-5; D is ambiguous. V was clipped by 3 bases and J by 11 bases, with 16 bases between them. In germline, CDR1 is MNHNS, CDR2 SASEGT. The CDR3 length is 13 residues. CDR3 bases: TGTGCCAGCAGTGAGGCCATTTATAGTGAGCAGTACTTC. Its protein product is CASSEAIYSEQYF.

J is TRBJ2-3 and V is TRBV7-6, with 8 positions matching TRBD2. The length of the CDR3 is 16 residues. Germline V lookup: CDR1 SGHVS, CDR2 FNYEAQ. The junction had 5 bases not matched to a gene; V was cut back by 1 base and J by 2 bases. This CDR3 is CASSLGPAGATDTQYF. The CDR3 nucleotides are TGTGCCAGCAGCTTAGGTCCAGCGGGAGCCACAGATACGCAGTATTTT.

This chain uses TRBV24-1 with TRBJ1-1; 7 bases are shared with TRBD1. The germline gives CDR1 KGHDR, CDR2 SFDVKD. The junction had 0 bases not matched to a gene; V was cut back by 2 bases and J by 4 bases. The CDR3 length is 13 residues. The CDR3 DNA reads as TGTGCCACCAGTGATTCAGGGGGCACTGAAGCTTTCTTT. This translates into CATSDSGGTEAFF.

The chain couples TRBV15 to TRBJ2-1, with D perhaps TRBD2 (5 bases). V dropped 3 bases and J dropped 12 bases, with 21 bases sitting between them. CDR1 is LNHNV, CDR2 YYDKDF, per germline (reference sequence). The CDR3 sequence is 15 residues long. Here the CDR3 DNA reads TGTGCCACCAGCAGTCCCGGCCTGCGGCCAGAGGGGCAGTTCTTC. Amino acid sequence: CATSSPGLRPEGQFF.

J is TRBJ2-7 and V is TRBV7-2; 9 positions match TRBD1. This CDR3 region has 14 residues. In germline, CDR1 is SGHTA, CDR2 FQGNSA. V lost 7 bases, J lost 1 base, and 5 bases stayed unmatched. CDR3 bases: TGTGCCAGCACTAGGGACAGGGCATCCTACGAGCAGTACTTC. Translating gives CASTRDRASYEQYF.

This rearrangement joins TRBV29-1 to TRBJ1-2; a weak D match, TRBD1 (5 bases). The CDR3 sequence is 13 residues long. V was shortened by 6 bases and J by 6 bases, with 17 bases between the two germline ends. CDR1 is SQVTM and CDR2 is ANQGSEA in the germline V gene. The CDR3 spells CSVQAPQNHGYTF. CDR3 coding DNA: TGCAGCGTACAGGCCCCCCAGAACCATGGCTACACCTTC.

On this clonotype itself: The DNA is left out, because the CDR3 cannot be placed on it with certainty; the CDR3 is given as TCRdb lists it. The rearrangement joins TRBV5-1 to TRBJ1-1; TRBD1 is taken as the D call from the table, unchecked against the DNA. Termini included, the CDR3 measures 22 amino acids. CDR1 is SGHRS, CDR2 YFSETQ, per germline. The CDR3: CASSEQDEQFFGPGYMDTEAFF.

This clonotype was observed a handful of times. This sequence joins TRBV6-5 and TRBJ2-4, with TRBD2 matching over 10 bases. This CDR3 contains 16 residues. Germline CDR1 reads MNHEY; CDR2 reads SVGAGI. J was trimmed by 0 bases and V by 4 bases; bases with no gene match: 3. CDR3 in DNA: TGTGCCAGCAGTTCTCGACTAGCGGGAGCCAAAAACATTCAGTACTTC. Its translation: CASSSRLAGAKNIQYF.

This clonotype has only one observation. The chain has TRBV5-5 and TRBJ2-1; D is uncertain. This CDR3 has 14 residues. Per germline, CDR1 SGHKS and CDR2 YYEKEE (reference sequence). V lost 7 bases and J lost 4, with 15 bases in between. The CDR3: CASSTPLPYNEQFF. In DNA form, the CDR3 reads TGTGCCAGCTCGACACCGCTACCTTACAATGAGCAGTTCTTC.

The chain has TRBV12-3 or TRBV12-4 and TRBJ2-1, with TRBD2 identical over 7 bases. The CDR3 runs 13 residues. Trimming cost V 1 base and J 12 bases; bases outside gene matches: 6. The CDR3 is CASSLVGSGSQFF. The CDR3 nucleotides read TGTGCCAGCAGTTTAGTGGGTAGCGGGTCGCAGTTCTTC.

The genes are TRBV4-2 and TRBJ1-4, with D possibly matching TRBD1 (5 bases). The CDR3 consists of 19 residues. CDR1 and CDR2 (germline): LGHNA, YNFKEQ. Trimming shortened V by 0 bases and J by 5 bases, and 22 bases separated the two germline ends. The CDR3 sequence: CASSQDRLGRDERNEKLFF. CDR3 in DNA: TGTGCCAGCAGCCAAGATCGGTTGGGCAGGGATGAGAGGAATGAAAAACTGTTTTTT.

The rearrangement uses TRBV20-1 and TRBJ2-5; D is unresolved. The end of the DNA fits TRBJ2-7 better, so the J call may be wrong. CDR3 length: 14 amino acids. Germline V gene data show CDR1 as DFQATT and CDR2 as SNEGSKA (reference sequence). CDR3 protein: CSARDSSFSYEQYF. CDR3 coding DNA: TGCAGTGCTAGAGATTCGTCATTCTCCTACGAGCAGTACTTC.

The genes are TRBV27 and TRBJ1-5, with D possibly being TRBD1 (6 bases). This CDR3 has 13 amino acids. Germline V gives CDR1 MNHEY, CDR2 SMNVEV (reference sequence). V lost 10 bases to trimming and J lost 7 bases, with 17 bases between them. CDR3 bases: TGTGCCACATGGGGCGGGGGCGAACAGCCCCAGCATTTT. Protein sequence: CATWGGGEQPQHF.